A selection of T cell receptor beta chains follows, all from one sample in a study of T cell responses to AZD1222 COVID-19 vaccine. Only in-frame clones appear in the TCRdb table, and some are missing; sequencing was by immunoSEQ multiplex PCR. Among approximately 100,000 clones listed, around 87% were seen once. Sequenced material: peripheral blood, taken on day 0 of AZD1222 vaccination. The receptors here all came from an adult in good health. CDR3s include the opening cysteine and the closing phenylalanine or tryptophan. The D gene is left open where the match is weak. Not all rows give a size; the values are once, few, many and, for expanded clones, a class.

J gene,clone size,D gene,V gene,CDR3 protein,CDR3 DNA
TRBJ2-1,-,-,TRBV5-1,CASSLVADNEQFF,TGCGCCAGCAGCTTGGTTGCAGACAATGAGCAGTTCTTC
TRBJ2-1,-,TRBD2,TRBV5-1,CASSLASGRVSNEQFF,TGCGCCAGCAGCTTGGCCTCGGGGAGGGTGTCCAATGAGCAGTTCTTC
TRBJ1-1,-,TRBD1,TRBV9,CASSSLQGSGTEAFF,TGTGCCAGCAGCTCATTACAGGGGAGTGGCACTGAAGCTTTCTTT
TRBJ2-2,-,-,TRBV18,CASSRSTGELFF,TGTGCCAGCTCACGCTCCACCGGGGAGCTGTTTTTT
TRBJ2-3,-,-,TRBV3-1/TRBV3-2,CASSLGGTTDTQYF,TGTGCCAGCAGCCTGGGGGGTACCACAGATACGCAGTATTTT
TRBJ1-3,-,TRBD1,TRBV6-5,CASRGTGYGNTIYF,TGTGCCAGCAGGGGGACAGGGTACGGAAACACCATATATTTT
TRBJ2-1,-,TRBD1,TRBV5-4,CASSPDRVNQFF,TGTGCCAGCAGCCCCGACAGGGTAAACCAGTTCTTC
TRBJ2-2,-,-,TRBV6-1,CASSERGGANTGELFF,TGTGCCAGCAGTGAAAGGGGGGGGGCGAACACCGGGGAGCTGTTTTTT
TRBJ1-5,-,-,TRBV6-5,CASIGGSNQPQHF,TGTGCCAGCATCGGTGGAAGCAATCAGCCCCAGCATTTT
TRBJ2-7,-,TRBD2,TRBV6-1,CASSESLAGYEQYF,TGTGCCAGCAGTGAAAGTCTAGCGGGTTACGAGCAGTACTTC
TRBJ2-1,once,TRBD2,TRBV11-2,CASSPELGGVVEQFF,TGTGCCAGCAGCCCGGAGTTGGGGGGGGTCGTTGAGCAGTTCTTC
TRBJ1-2,-,-,TRBV24-1,CATSDSTVTHYGYTF,TGTGCCACCAGTGATTCGACGGTAACTCACTATGGCTACACCTTC
TRBJ2-2,once,TRBD2,TRBV13,CASSLVGWASGRTGELFF,TGTGCCAGCAGCTTAGTTGGATGGGCTAGCGGGAGGACCGGGGAGCTGTTTTTT
TRBJ2-1,-,TRBD2,TRBV29-1,CSVHGTSVRNEQFF,TGCAGCGTCCACGGGACTAGCGTGCGGAATGAGCAGTTCTTC
TRBJ2-7,-,TRBD1,TRBV7-9,CASSLERTGIYEQYF,TGTGCCAGCAGCTTAGAAAGGACAGGGATTTACGAGCAGTACTTC
TRBJ2-2,-,-,TRBV7-9,CASKGSTNTGELFF,TGTGCCAGCAAGGGGTCTACGAACACCGGGGAGCTGTTTTTT
TRBJ2-2,-,-,TRBV5-5,CASRRGRANTGELFF,TGTGCCAGCAGACGGGGACGGGCGAACACCGGGGAGCTGTTTTTT
TRBJ1-6,once,-,TRBV12-3/TRBV12-4,CASSFPNSPLHF,TGTGCCAGCAGTTTCCCGAATTCACCCCTCCACTTT
TRBJ2-7,once,-,TRBV28,CAATPGTASYEQYF,TGTGCCGCAACGCCTGGGACTGCCTCCTACGAGCAGTACTTC
TRBJ2-1,-,TRBD2,TRBV10-3,CAIMNSGTSSHNEQFF,TGTGCCATCATGAATTCCGGGACTAGCAGCCACAATGAGCAGTTCTTC
TRBJ1-5,-,-,TRBV30,CAWSVSPLQPQHF,TGTGCCTGGAGTGTATCCCCCCTGCAGCCCCAGCATTTT
TRBJ2-5,-,-,TRBV19,CASSLRLEDLRETQYF,TGTGCCAGTAGTCTCCGCCTTGAGGATTTGAGAGAGACCCAGTACTTC
TRBJ2-5,-,-,TRBV11-2,CASSPWRRGQETQYF,TGTGCCAGCAGCCCCTGGCGGAGGGGGCAAGAGACCCAGTACTTC
TRBJ2-7,once,-,TRBV9,CASSVAPGRGTVTYEQYF,TGTGCCAGCAGCGTAGCCCCCGGGCGGGGGACAGTAACCTACGAGCAGTACTTC
TRBJ1-1,-,TRBD1,TRBV27,CASSLSNRGSTEAFF,TGTGCCAGCAGTTTATCGAACAGGGGTTCTACTGAAGCTTTCTTT
TRBJ2-3,-,-,TRBV6-2/TRBV6-3,CASSYQVGASTDTQYF,TGTGCCAGCAGTTATCAGGTTGGAGCTAGCACAGATACGCAGTATTTT
TRBJ1-6,once,-,TRBV5-6,CASSLVTWIPLGNSPLHF,TGTGCCAGCAGCTTGGTAACATGGATTCCGCTGGGTAATTCACCCCTCCACTTT
TRBJ2-1,-,-,TRBV18,CASSFRDGEQFF,TGTGCCAGCTCCTTCCGGGACGGAGAGCAGTTCTTC
TRBJ1-2,-,TRBD1,TRBV5-5,CASRYPGQVVEDGYTF,TGTGCCAGCAGATACCCGGGACAGGTTGTGGAGGATGGCTACACCTTC
TRBJ2-7,-,-,TRBV30,CAGGRDEDEQYF,TGTGCTGGGGGCCGGGACGAGGACGAGCAGTACTTC
TRBJ1-5,-,TRBD1,TRBV27,CASSSGTVNQPQHF,TGTGCCAGCAGTTCCGGGACAGTGAATCAGCCCCAGCATTTT
TRBJ2-7,-,TRBD1,TRBV11-3,CASSLGTGYEQYF,TGTGCCAGCAGCTTAGGGACAGGCTACGAGCAGTACTTC
TRBJ2-3,-,-,TRBV7-2,CASSPTLNTDTQYF,TGTGCCAGCAGCCCGACCCTTAACACAGATACGCAGTATTTT
TRBJ1-4,-,-,TRBV7-9,CASSPNSGGGGGANEKLFF,TGTGCCAGCAGCCCCAATTCCGGTGGGGGCGGGGGAGCTAATGAAAAACTGTTTTTT
TRBJ2-1,-,-,TRBV6-5,CASSYQQPARGEQFF,TGTGCCAGCAGTTACCAGCAACCAGCCCGGGGTGAGCAGTTCTTC
TRBJ1-1,-,-,TRBV30,CAWSITPGTEAFF,TGTGCCTGGAGTATTACCCCTGGGACTGAAGCTTTCTTT
TRBJ2-7,-,TRBD2,TRBV3-1/TRBV3-2,CASTPGTSGGGGYEQYF,TGTGCCAGCACTCCCGGGACTAGCGGGGGAGGTGGCTACGAGCAGTACTTC
TRBJ2-1,-,TRBD2,TRBV28,CASSLDGRAVGEQFF,TGTGCCAGCAGTTTAGACGGGAGGGCCGTAGGTGAGCAGTTCTTC